Following are 16 T cell receptor beta chains from one sample sequenced in a study of blood T cell repertoires in COVID-19. Using immunoSEQ multiplex PCR, the repertoire was profiled, and TCRdb retains in-frame clones only, with some absent. The data contain just over 650,000 clones, approximately 90% of them singletons. Sequencing was carried out using peripheral blood. These TCRs come from a woman younger than 35 with acute or convalescent COVID-19.

The chain is built from TRBV6-5 and TRBJ1-3; D unclear. Deletions cut 0 bases from V and 4 bases from J, with 7 bases between. Looked up from germline, CDR1 is MNHEY and CDR2 is SVGAGI. This CDR3 has 14 amino acids. The CDR3 loop reads CASSYSLQGNTIYF. The CDR3 region has the DNA TGTGCCAGCAGTTACTCGTTACAGGGAAACACCATATATTTT.

The chain combines TRBV9 with TRBJ1-5, with 7 bases lining up with TRBD1. This CDR3 spans 14 amino acids. V dropped 3 bases and J dropped 5; count of bases not matched to a gene: 5. Per germline, CDR1 SGDLS and CDR2 YYNGEE. The CDR3 DNA reads as TGTGCCAGCAGCGAGGGGGACAGTTATCAGCCCCAGCATTTT. Its translation: CASSEGDSYQPQHF.

The chain uses TRBV6-5 and TRBJ1-2; TRBD1 aligns across 10 bases. Germline assignment: CDR1 MNHEY and CDR2 SVGAGI. The CDR3 loop spans 16 amino acids. Trimming at V came to 4 bases and at J to 7 bases, leaving 12 bases not matched to a gene. This CDR3 reads CASSSSGRQGAGGYTF. CDR3 nucleotide sequence: TGTGCCAGCAGTTCCTCCGGCCGACAGGGGGCTGGTGGCTACACCTTC.

V gene TRBV28 combines with J gene TRBJ1-1; possible D gene TRBD1, 5 bases. The germline V and J ends were trimmed by 6 bases and 11 bases, with 22 bases remaining between them. The CDR3 extends over 14 amino acids. Germline CDR1 and CDR2: MDHEN and SYDVKM. The CDR3 DNA sequence: TGTGCCAGCAGCCTCGTAGCCGGGGGAAAAACGGCTTTCTTT. It codes for CASSLVAGGKTAFF.

The rearrangement joins TRBV18 to TRBJ1-6; 9 bases line up with TRBD1. V gave up 5 bases and J gave up 11 bases; unmatched junction bases: 7. CDR3 size: 14 residues. In germline, CDR1 is KGHSH, CDR2 LQKENI. The CDR3 reads CASSTGTGTPPLHF. CDR3 bases: TGTGCCAGCTCAACCGGGACAGGGACTCCACCCCTCCACTTT.

V usage is TRBV2 and J usage is TRBJ2-7; D gene ambiguous. V was trimmed by 1 base and J by 3 bases, leaving 7 bases between them. The V gene's germline CDR1 is SNHLY and CDR2 FYNNEI. CDR3 length equals 13 residues. The CDR3 region has the DNA TGTGCCAGCAGTGAAGTTCTTCGCTACGAGCAGTACTTC. It translates to CASSEVLRYEQYF.

V and J are TRBV5-3 and TRBJ1-2; 9 positions match TRBD1. TRBV5-3 is marked as an open reading frame, function uncertain. The V gene end was trimmed by 2 bases and the J gene end by 4 bases; junction bases not matched to a gene: 3. CDR3 length equals 14 residues. The chain's CDR3 is CARSLQGAGYGYTF. In DNA, the CDR3 is TGTGCCAGAAGCTTACAGGGGGCTGGCTATGGCTACACCTTC.

The chain employs TRBV5-6 and TRBJ2-5; D remains unclear. Trimming removed 0 bases at V and 5 bases at J, with 14 bases between. Germline assignment: CDR1 SGHDT and CDR2 YYEEEE. This CDR3 has 15 amino acids. CDR3 nucleotides: TGTGCCAGCAGCTTGGCCTTATCTGTCCTGGAGACCCAGTACTTC. It specifies CASSLALSVLETQYF.

V gene TRBV12-3 or TRBV12-4 combines with J gene TRBJ1-1; possibly TRBD1 for D (5 bases). V was pared by 3 bases and J by 5 bases, with 10 bases between. This CDR3 comprises 13 residues. The CDR3 nucleotides are TGTGCCAGCAGTTTGCAGGGTGATACTGAAGCTTTCTTT. Protein product: CASSLQGDTEAFF.

The chain links TRBV6-2 or TRBV6-3 to TRBJ2-2; D is uncertain. The germline V gene has CDR1 MNHEY and CDR2 SVGEGT. This CDR3 spans 13 amino acids. Between the trimmed V and J ends, which lost 4 bases and 1 base, there was a span of 4 bases. The CDR3 sequence: CASSSGNTGELFF. The CDR3 DNA sequence: TGTGCCAGCAGTTCAGGGAACACCGGGGAGCTGTTTTTT.

The chain links TRBV4-3 to TRBJ1-1; D is undetermined. CDR1 is LGHNA and CDR2 is YSLEER in the germline V gene. V shed 1 base and J shed 0 bases, with 15 bases lying between them. The CDR3 extends over 17 amino acids. The CDR3 DNA follows: TGCGCCAGCAGCCAAGTTCACTCGGAACAGTTGAACACTGAAGCTTTCTTT. This sequence encodes CASSQVHSEQLNTEAFF.

This chain connects TRBV18 to TRBJ1-6; TRBD1 matches 9 bases. Per the germline V gene, CDR1 is KGHSH and CDR2 is LQKENI. V shed 0 bases, J shed 7 bases, and the junction held 4 bases outside the gene matches. This CDR3 comprises 16 residues. CDR3: CASSPPDRGPNSPLHF. In nucleotides, the CDR3 is TGTGCCAGCTCACCACCGGACAGGGGACCCAATTCACCCCTCCACTTT.

The chain links TRBV10-3 to TRBJ1-1; possible D gene TRBD1, 6 bases. Between the trimmed V and J ends, which lost 3 bases and 11 bases, there was a span of 13 bases. The CDR3 totals 12 residues. Germline V gives CDR1 ENHRY, CDR2 SYGVKD. The chain's CDR3 is CAISEGGLGAFF. The CDR3 DNA reads TGTGCCATCAGTGAAGGGGGATTAGGGGCTTTCTTT.

This clone was picked up a small number of times. V is TRBV19 and J is TRBJ1-1; 7 bases match TRBD1. The trim removed 7 bases at V and 2 bases at J, leaving 10 bases unmatched. The CDR3 is 15 residues long. Germline V gene sequence: CDR1 LNHDA, CDR2 SQIVND (reference sequence). The DNA for the CDR3 is TGTGCCAGTATACCCCGGACAGGATTAAACACTGAAGCTTTCTTT. As protein: CASIPRTGLNTEAFF.

The chain joins TRBV7-8 to TRBJ2-2; 8 bases are a match to TRBD2. Germline loops: CDR1 SGHVS, CDR2 FQNEAQ. The CDR3 runs to 15 residues. V gave up 3 bases and J gave up 4 bases; unmatched junction bases: 4. The CDR3 DNA sequence: TGTGCCAGCAGCTTTGGAAGCGGGGGCACCGGGGAGCTGTTTTTT. Translating it yields CASSFGSGGTGELFF.

The chain has TRBV6-1 and TRBJ1-5; 9 nucleotides align to TRBD1. The CDR3 length is 16 residues. The J segment lost 1 base and the V segment lost 3 bases, leaving 4 bases of the junction unmatched. Germline V lookup: CDR1 MNHNS, CDR2 SASEGT. This CDR3 reads CASSDPDRGSNQPQHF. The CDR3 coding sequence is TGTGCCAGCAGTGACCCGGACAGGGGAAGCAATCAGCCCCAGCATTTT.